Listed here are 3 T cell receptor beta chains from one sample, sequenced in a study. TCRdb recomputed calls from the 5' RACE reads with MiXCR, one row per CDR3 protein. The sample lists around 50,000 distinct CDR3 sequences, about 26% occurring once. The sorted Tregs were CD4+CD25+CD127-/low cells. The sample consisted of tumor-infiltrating Tregs sorted from the breast tumor. All receptors derive from a female donor with breast cancer.

This clonotype was detected many times. The chain is built from TRBV20-1 and TRBJ2-4; TRBD2 aligns across 7 bases. The CDR3 is made up of 16 amino acids. Germline V gene data show CDR1 as DFQATT and CDR2 as SNEGSKA (reference sequence). Germline trimming cut 0 bases from V and 8 bases from J; bases unmatched to any gene: 13. CDR3 amino acids: CSARDAREWGGHIQYF. The CDR3 DNA reads TGCAGTGCTAGAGACGCGAGAGAGTGGGGGGGTCACATTCAGTACTTC.

V gene TRBV29-1 combines with J gene TRBJ2-1, with 8 bases aligning to TRBD1. J lost 3 bases, V lost 5 bases, and 9 bases had no gene match. CDR1 and CDR2 (germline): SQVTM, ANQGSEA. CDR3 length: 15 amino acids. CDR3 protein: CSVTIGQGYYNEQFF. Here the CDR3 DNA reads TGCAGCGTTACCATTGGACAGGGATACTACAATGAGCAGTTCTTC.

Many counts were recorded for this clonotype. The chain recombines TRBV7-9 with TRBJ1-5; TRBD1 might be the D (6 bases). From germline, CDR1 is SEHNR and CDR2 FQNEAQ (reference sequence). V lost 1 base, J lost 8 bases, and 9 bases lay in between. This CDR3 comprises 13 residues. The CDR3 DNA reads TGTGCCAGCAGCTTAGAGGGGGTTGAGCCCCAGCATTTT. Protein sequence: CASSLEGVEPQHF. Combining the CDR3 with reference TRBV7-9 and TRBJ1-5 gives the whole variable domain DTGVSQNPRHKITKRGQNVTFRCDPISEHNRLYWYRQTLGQGPEFLTYFQNEAQLEKSRLLSDRFSAERPKGSFSTLEIQRTEQGDSAMYLCASSLEGVEPQHFGDGTRLSIL.